Described below is a single T cell receptor beta chain sequence and its context. No antigen is known for it. It was at deep level that the assay was run. Sorted-subset replicate PCRs used 200 ng DNA, about 30,000 T cell genomes. Assay used: immunoSEQ multiplex PCR; TCRdb lists only in-frame clones, some missing. Among some 2.1 million clones listed, roughly 94% were seen once. This sample stems from a study of shared clonotypes between healthy human individuals. Regarding the study as a whole: Naive subsets typically showed greater estimated richness than memory subsets.

Naive CD8 populations comprised CD45RO-negative cells positively selected for CCR7, excluding terminally differentiated effector memory CD45RA+ cells. Germline assignment: CDR1 SQVTM and CDR2 ANQGSEA. CDR3 size: 13 residues. J lost 3 bases, V lost 6 bases, and 5 bases had no gene match. Sequenced material: naive CD8+ T cells sorted from blood. The sequence came from a man in his late teens or twenties in good health. The chain links TRBV29-1 to TRBJ1-2, with 9 bases fitting TRBD1. The chain's CDR3 is CSVGDREDYGYTF. The CDR3, as DNA: TGCAGCGTCGGGGACAGGGAGGACTATGGCTACACCTTC.